This T cell receptor beta chain was found in a study of blood T cell repertoires in COVID-19. The wider study: Nucleic acid was either cDNA or gDNA, and it came from T cells, B-cell-depleted T cells, or PBMCs.

Germline-derived CDR1 and CDR2 are SGHRS and YFSETQ. Trimming removed 1 base at V and 0 bases at J, with 9 bases between. There are 15 residues in the CDR3. Original analysis: For nucleated cells, counts were estimated from reference gene primer amplification. Only in-frame clones appear in the TCRdb table, and some are missing; sequencing was by immunoSEQ multiplex PCR. The DNA was the basis for D and trimming; V, J and clone size are from that table. The table includes fewer than 120,000 clones, 85% to 90% detected once. The table lists this clone with a count of one. The chain is built from TRBV5-1 and TRBJ2-3; TRBD2 might be the D (6 bases). This clonotype originated in a woman aged 50 to 60 with acute or convalescent COVID-19. Sequenced sample: peripheral blood. CDR3 in amino acids: CASSLYGTSTDTQYF. The CDR3 coding sequence is TGCGCCAGCAGCTTGTATGGGACTAGCACAGATACGCAGTATTTT.